A single sample gave rise to the 27 T cell receptor beta chains below, sequenced in a study of blood T cell repertoires in COVID-19. Sequencing was performed with immunoSEQ multiplex PCR; in TCRdb, only in-frame clones are kept and a portion is missing. The table lists about 190,000 clones, 88% of them singletons. Material: peripheral blood. These receptors were obtained from a human donor in a cohort sampled during active COVID-19.

J is TRBJ1-1 and V is TRBV2, with 7 bases fitting TRBD1. Germline CDR1 and CDR2: SNHLY and FYNNEI. With V trimmed by 4 bases and J by 4 bases, 6 bases remained unmatched. CDR3 length: 14 amino acids. The CDR3 reads CASSGQGYSTEAFF. CDR3 in DNA: TGTGCCAGCAGTGGACAGGGTTATAGCACTGAAGCTTTCTTT.

J is TRBJ2-2 and V is TRBV9, with D maybe TRBD1 (6 bases). Trimming left V 3 bases short and J 4 bases short, with 13 bases between. Germline values: CDR1 SGDLS, CDR2 YYNGEE. The CDR3 spans 15 residues. CDR3 nucleotide sequence: TGTGCCAGCAGCGGGGCAGGGGCGATCACCGGGGAGCTGTTTTTT. Protein sequence: CASSGAGAITGELFF.

The CDR3: CASSGLIHYEQYF. CDR3 nucleotide sequence: TGTGCCAGCAGTGGACTAATTCACTACGAGCAGTACTTC. The V call is TRBV27, the J call TRBJ2-7, with D possibly TRBD2 on 6 matching bases. This CDR3 has 13 amino acids. Germline CDR1 MNHEY, CDR2 SMNVEV (reference sequence). Trimming removed 5 bases from V and 3 bases from J, with 11 bases in between.

The gene calls are TRBV28 and TRBJ2-1; the D gene is possibly TRBD2 (5 bases). Germline CDR1 is MDHEN and CDR2 is SYDVKM. V dropped 2 bases and J dropped 0 bases, with 14 bases sitting between them. This CDR3 has 17 residues. CDR3 loop: CASSLRGLQDSYNEQFF. The CDR3 DNA reads TGTGCCAGCAGTTTAAGAGGACTGCAGGACTCCTACAATGAGCAGTTCTTC.

The chain links TRBV3-1 (or the pseudogene TRBV3-2) to TRBJ1-2, with 7 bases lining up with TRBD1. Germline CDR1 reads LGHDT; CDR2 reads YNNKEL (reference sequence). The CDR3 contains 13 residues. Losses at the gene ends were 0 bases for V and 9 bases for J; bases not matched to a gene: 4. The CDR3 sequence: CASSQDLRGCYTF. CDR3 DNA: TGTGCCAGCAGCCAAGACCTCAGGGGGTGCTACACCTTC.

The chain joins TRBV4-3 to TRBJ2-5, with D uncertain. Germline V gives CDR1 LGHNA, CDR2 YSLEER. V was trimmed by 0 bases and J by 6 bases, leaving 11 bases between them. The CDR3 has 14 amino acids. Here the CDR3 DNA reads TGCGCCAGCAGCCAAGATCTGGGCTTCCAGACCCAGTACTTC. Translation gives CASSQDLGFQTQYF.

The chain couples TRBV27 to TRBJ2-1, with 12 bases that match TRBD2. This CDR3 has 18 residues. V lost 6 bases, J lost 10 bases, and 19 bases stayed unmatched. Germline lookup yields CDR1 MNHEY and CDR2 SMNVEV (reference sequence). The CDR3 nucleotides are TGTGCCAGCAGCCGAATCCCGACCGGGACTAGCGGGCCTAACGAGCAGTTCTTC. Its translation: CASSRIPTGTSGPNEQFF.

This clone appeared a single time. The V and J genes are TRBV30 and TRBJ1-5, with D perhaps matching TRBD1 (6 bases). The V gene's germline CDR1 is GTSNPN and CDR2 SVGIG (reference sequence). This CDR3 is built from 15 residues. Trimming stripped 5 bases from V and 11 bases from J, with 25 bases between. Here the CDR3 DNA reads TGTGCCTGGTCCGAACAGGGCGCCGCGTTGTCAGCCCAGCATTTT. Amino acids: CAWSEQGAALSAQHF.

This chain links TRBV19 with TRBJ1-5; D may be TRBD1 (5 bases). Per the germline V gene, CDR1 is LNHDA and CDR2 is SQIVND (reference sequence). V was cut by 5 bases and J by 4 bases, with 12 bases left in between. This CDR3 has 14 residues. Here the CDR3 reads CASSPLTDNQPQHF. CDR3 nucleotides: TGTGCCAGTAGTCCCCTGACAGATAATCAGCCCCAGCATTTT.

This chain connects TRBV5-1 to TRBJ1-2, with 7 bases lining up with TRBD1. Trimming at V came to 5 bases and at J to 5 bases, leaving 6 bases not matched to a gene. Looked up from germline, CDR1 is SGHRS and CDR2 is YFSETQ. CDR3 length: 13 residues. The CDR3 spells CASSLMTGYGYTF. Here the CDR3 DNA reads TGCGCCAGCAGTTTAATGACAGGGTATGGCTACACCTTC.

The rearrangement joins TRBV7-2 to TRBJ2-1, with TRBD2 matching over 9 bases. The CDR3 loop spans 17 amino acids. Germline values: CDR1 SGHTA, CDR2 FQGNSA. The V and J ends lost 5 bases and 7 bases, in that order; junction bases with no gene match: 15. CDR3 nucleotide sequence: TGTGCCAGCAGCCCGGGGGGTAGCGGGAGCCCCGGGAATGAGCAGTTCTTC. It specifies CASSPGGSGSPGNEQFF.

This clone was recorded only once. V usage is TRBV18 and J usage is TRBJ2-5; 7 nucleotides match TRBD1. The germline V gene has CDR1 KGHSH and CDR2 LQKENI. The V segment lost 1 base and the J segment 1 base; nucleotides outside the gene matches: 0. The CDR3 sequence is 14 residues long. The CDR3 DNA reads TGTGCCAGCTCACCACAGGGGGCCCAAGAGACCCAGTACTTC. Translation: CASSPQGAQETQYF.

This clone has more than one count but fewer than ten. This sequence joins TRBV7-9 and TRBJ2-7; 9 bases agree with TRBD1. J lost 1 base, V lost 0 bases, and 13 bases had no gene match. The CDR3 has 19 amino acids. Per germline, CDR1 SEHNR and CDR2 FQNEAQ (reference sequence). The DNA of the CDR3 is TGTGCCAGCAGCTTAGCGGGGGGGACAGGGTTCGACCTTTCCTACGAGCAGTACTTC. Translating gives CASSLAGGTGFDLSYEQYF.

The rearrangement links TRBV7-9 to TRBJ2-7; D ambiguous. Per the germline V gene, CDR1 is SEHNR and CDR2 is FQNEAQ (reference sequence). V lost 7 bases, J lost 0 bases, and 13 bases lay in between. The CDR3 extends over 14 amino acids. DNA for the CDR3: TGTGCCAGCACCCCAAGCTTGATCTCCTACGAGCAGTACTTC. This encodes CASTPSLISYEQYF. Combining the CDR3 with reference TRBV7-9 and TRBJ2-7 gives the whole variable domain DTGVSQNPRHKITKRGQNVTFRCDPISEHNRLYWYRQTLGQGPEFLTYFQNEAQLEKSRLLSDRFSAERPKGSFSTLEIQRTEQGDSAMYLCASTPSLISYEQYFGPGTRLTVT.

The V gene is TRBV18, the J gene TRBJ2-3; 8 nucleotides match TRBD2. The CDR3 runs 16 residues. The germline gives CDR1 KGHSH, CDR2 LQKENI. The V segment lost 2 bases and the J segment 0 bases; nucleotides outside the gene matches: 4. CDR3 protein: CASSPSSGSSTDTQYF. The CDR3 region has the DNA TGTGCCAGCTCACCATCCAGCGGGAGTAGCACAGATACGCAGTATTTT.

This sequence joins TRBV5-4 and TRBJ1-1; TRBD1 matches 8 bases. Losses at the gene ends were 4 bases for V and 1 base for J; bases not matched to a gene: 6. The CDR3 contains 15 residues. Germline assignment: CDR1 SGHNT and CDR2 YYREEE (reference sequence). CDR3 region: CASSAPGTGNTEAFF. DNA for the CDR3: TGTGCCAGCAGCGCTCCCGGGACAGGGAACACTGAAGCTTTCTTT.

J is TRBJ1-1 and V is TRBV6-6; TRBD1 agrees at 7 bases. The length of the CDR3 is 15 residues. Germline lookup yields CDR1 MNHNY and CDR2 SVGAGI (reference sequence). J lost 2 bases, V lost 6 bases, and 9 bases had no gene match. The DNA for the CDR3 is TGTGCCAGCAGACCAGCAGGGGGAAAAAACACTGAAGCTTTCTTT. Encoded protein: CASRPAGGKNTEAFF.

J is TRBJ1-6 and V is TRBV7-2; possibly TRBD1 for D (6 bases). Per germline, CDR1 SGHTA and CDR2 FQGNSA. This CDR3 spans 14 amino acids. Trimming took 10 bases from V and 7 from J, leaving 17 bases between them. As DNA, the CDR3 is TGTGCCACCCAGCCCAGGGGTGGGAATTCACCCCTCCACTTT. Its translation is CATQPRGGNSPLHF.

The V call is TRBV7-2, the J call TRBJ2-1, with D perhaps matching TRBD1 (6 bases). Trimming pared 4 bases from V and 6 bases from J, leaving 13 bases between. CDR1 is SGHTA and CDR2 is FQGNSA in the germline V gene. The CDR3 extends over 14 amino acids. CDR3 nucleotide sequence: TGTGCCAGCAGCTCCGGACAGCTCGGCAATGAGCAGTTCTTC. The encoded protein is CASSSGQLGNEQFF.

This chain joins TRBV5-1 and TRBJ1-6; 9 bases align to TRBD1. The CDR3 totals 20 residues. The trim removed 4 bases at V and 0 bases at J, leaving 14 bases unmatched. Germline V gene data show CDR1 as SGHRS and CDR2 as YFSETQ. CDR3 in amino acids: CASSPEGTGPFGSYNSPLHF. The CDR3 DNA sequence: TGCGCCAGCAGCCCGGAGGGGACAGGGCCCTTCGGCTCCTATAATTCACCCCTCCACTTT.

The chain carries TRBV5-1 and TRBJ2-2, with D uncertain. The germline gives CDR1 SGHRS, CDR2 YFSETQ. The germline V and J ends were trimmed by 0 bases and 5 bases, with 11 bases remaining between them. The length of the CDR3 is 15 residues. The CDR3 bases are TGCGCCAGCAGCTTGGCCATAACCGGGACCGGGGAGCTGTTTTTT. Translating it yields CASSLAITGTGELFF.

This clone has only one observation. The V gene is TRBV29-1, the J gene TRBJ2-3, with 8 bases fitting TRBD1. Looked up from germline, CDR1 is SQVTM and CDR2 is ANQGSEA. J lost 0 bases, V lost 6 bases, and 8 bases had no gene match. The CDR3 contains 15 residues. The CDR3 bases are TGCAGCGTCGAAACAGGGGGAACTAGCACAGATACGCAGTATTTT. Amino acids: CSVETGGTSTDTQYF.

J is TRBJ2-2 and V is TRBV15; TRBD1 might be the D (6 bases). V lost 1 base and J 4 bases, leaving 10 bases between the germline ends. The CDR3 spans 15 residues. Germline V gene lookup returns CDR1 LNHNV and CDR2 YYDKDF (reference sequence). CDR3 coding DNA: TGTGCCACCAGCAGAGGAGGGGGTGGCACCGGGGAGCTGTTTTTT. This encodes CATSRGGGGTGELFF.

J is TRBJ2-2 and V is TRBV27; 8 bases are a match to TRBD1. Germline V gene data show CDR1 as MNHEY and CDR2 as SMNVEV (reference sequence). There are 14 residues in the CDR3. J lost 3 bases, V lost 6 bases, and 3 bases had no gene match. The CDR3 sequence is CASRDRVDTGELFF. The CDR3 DNA follows: TGTGCCAGCAGGGACAGGGTTGACACCGGGGAGCTGTTTTTT.

J is TRBJ1-3 and V is TRBV10-3; 7 nucleotides agree with TRBD1. The germline gives CDR1 ENHRY, CDR2 SYGVKD. The CDR3 consists of 15 residues. After removal of 6 bases from V and 0 bases from J, the junction contained 5 bases not matched to a gene. As DNA, the CDR3 is TGTGCCATCAGGCCACAGGGGAACTCTGGAAACACCATATATTTT. The encoded protein is CAIRPQGNSGNTIYF.

The chain has TRBV7-9 and TRBJ1-5; 7 nucleotides line up with TRBD1. The germline V gene encodes CDR1 SEHNR and CDR2 FQNEAQ (reference sequence). The J segment lost 0 bases and the V segment lost 3 bases, leaving 14 bases of the junction unmatched. CDR3 length: 19 amino acids. CDR3 nucleotide sequence: TGTGCCAGCAGCTTGAGTCCGGGACAGTCCAATCTTAGCAATCAGCCCCAGCATTTT. Translated: CASSLSPGQSNLSNQPQHF.

This clone appeared once. The junction and the germline gene differ at one end; a read error may be behind it. The V gene is TRBV3-1 (or the pseudogene TRBV3-2), the J gene TRBJ2-7, with TRBD2 identical over 14 bases. The CDR3 is 13 amino acids. The germline V gene has CDR1 LGHDT and CDR2 YNNKEL (reference sequence). DNA of the CDR3: TGTGCCAGCAGCCAAGGGACTAGCGGGAGGCCCCACTTC. It is translated as CASSQGTSGRPHF.